The sequence of this TCR beta chain was determined in a study of blood T cell repertoires in COVID-19. Original handling: Estimation of nucleated cell counts relied on the amplification of reference gene primers. This table comes from immunoSEQ multiplex PCR, and its TCRdb copy is limited to in-frame clones, with some not included. V, J and clone size are those of that table, while D and trimming were read from the DNA. The repertoire holds some 60,000 clones, with 70% to 75% as singletons. Germline CDR1 and CDR2: SGHRS and YFSETQ. After removal of 0 bases from V and 5 bases from J, the junction contained 8 bases not matched to a gene. CDR3 length equals 16 residues.

The sequenced sample was peripheral blood. This clonotype was sampled from a woman between 45 and 65 years old with active or convalescent COVID-19. V and J are TRBV5-1 and TRBJ2-5, with 9 bases matching TRBD2. The CDR3 loop reads CASSLVAGAVMETQYF. The CDR3 nucleotides are TGCGCCAGCAGCTTGGTAGCGGGAGCAGTTATGGAGACCCAGTACTTC.